The 13 T cell receptor beta chains presented below share a single source sample, sequenced in a study of blood T cell repertoires in COVID-19. The assay was immunoSEQ multiplex PCR, and TCRdb's table has in-frame clones only and misses some. Of about 240,000 clones listed, roughly nine tenths are singletons. The sequencing input was peripheral blood. Receptors were obtained from a man between 60 and 70 years old with acute or convalescent COVID-19.

V gene TRBV6-4 combines with J gene TRBJ2-1, with 7 bases aligning to TRBD1. Germline assignment: CDR1 MRHNA and CDR2 SNTAGT. Germline trimming cut 8 bases from V and 5 bases from J; bases unmatched to any gene: 9. The CDR3 covers 14 residues. CDR3 amino acids: CASAASQGDNEQFF. The CDR3 DNA reads TGTGCCAGCGCCGCGTCCCAGGGGGACAATGAGCAGTTCTTC.

This chain links TRBV29-1 with TRBJ1-6; 8 nucleotides match TRBD1. The CDR3 consists of 15 residues. After removal of 5 bases from V and 4 bases from J, the junction contained 7 bases not matched to a gene. CDR1 is SQVTM and CDR2 is ANQGSEA in the germline V gene. The CDR3 DNA reads as TGCAGCGTTATGGACAGGGATTCTTATAATTCACCCCTCCACTTT. Translating gives CSVMDRDSYNSPLHF.

This clone was seen once. The chain carries TRBV11-3 and TRBJ2-3; perhaps TRBD2 as D (5 bases). The V gene lost 5 bases and the J gene lost 4 bases, with 10 bases spanning the gap. The CDR3 runs to 13 residues. Germline loops: CDR1 SGHNT, CDR2 YENEEA. CDR3 amino acids: CASSRDYADTQYF. CDR3 in DNA: TGTGCCAGCAGCCGTGACTACGCAGATACGCAGTATTTT.

The CDR3 DNA reads as TGTGCCAGCAGTGGGGCCTTGGTTAATGAGCCCCAGCATTTT. Protein: CASSGALVNEPQHF. The chain combines TRBV2 with TRBJ1-5; D gene ambiguous. Germline-derived CDR1 and CDR2 are SNHLY and FYNNEI. V was trimmed by 4 bases and J by 8 bases, leaving 15 bases between them. The CDR3 is 14 residues long.

This clone has only one observation. The rearrangement uses TRBV19 and TRBJ1-5; D is possibly TRBD1 (5 bases). The CDR3 runs 15 residues. The germline V gene encodes CDR1 LNHDA and CDR2 SQIVND (reference sequence). Trimming removed 3 bases at V and 1 base at J, with 10 bases between. CDR3 region: CASSILNRSNQPQHF. The CDR3 DNA reads as TGTGCCAGTAGTATTCTTAACAGGAGCAATCAGCCCCAGCATTTT.

V usage is TRBV7-6 and J usage is TRBJ2-3; 9 nucleotides line up with TRBD1. The CDR3 contains 15 residues. J lost 3 bases, V lost 1 base, and 2 bases had no gene match. CDR1 is SGHVS and CDR2 is FNYEAQ in the germline V gene. The CDR3 is CASSLGGTGTDTQYF. For the CDR3, the DNA is TGTGCCAGCAGCTTAGGCGGGACAGGGACAGATACGCAGTATTTT.

The genes are TRBV20-1 and TRBJ2-3; TRBD1 aligns across 9 bases. The CDR3 covers 15 residues. V lost 3 bases, J lost 2 bases, and 6 bases stayed unmatched. Germline V CDR1 and CDR2: DFQATT, SNEGSKA (reference sequence). Written as DNA, the CDR3 is TGCAGTGCTAGTTACAGGGGGCAAAACACAGATACGCAGTATTTT. Protein: CSASYRGQNTDTQYF.

This clone was found once. This sequence joins TRBV18 and TRBJ1-2, with a tentative D call TRBD1 (5 bases). The CDR3 has 14 residues. Germline V lookup: CDR1 KGHSH, CDR2 LQKENI. Trimming pared 0 bases from V and 4 bases from J, leaving 9 bases between. The DNA for the CDR3 is TGTGCCAGCTCACCACCAGGGCAGGGCTATGGCTACACCTTC. This translates into CASSPPGQGYGYTF.

The chain carries TRBV6-2 or TRBV6-3 and TRBJ2-7, with D possibly matching TRBD1 (6 bases). The germline gives CDR1 MNHEY, CDR2 SVGEGT. Trimming took off 6 bases at V and 2 bases at J, with 17 bases between the two ends. The CDR3 runs 15 residues. CDR3: CASSPAPRGTYEQYF. CDR3 nucleotides: TGTGCCAGCAGCCCCGCCCCCAGGGGTACCTACGAGCAGTACTTC.

This clone has only a few counts. The chain is built from TRBV30 and TRBJ1-5, with 9 bases lining up with TRBD1. The CDR3 loop spans 15 amino acids. Germline-derived CDR1 and CDR2 are GTSNPN and SVGIG (reference sequence). The V gene end was trimmed by 2 bases and the J gene end by 7 bases; junction bases not matched to a gene: 9. Here the CDR3 reads CAWSIKGQGIQPQHF. In DNA form, the CDR3 reads TGTGCCTGGAGTATTAAAGGACAGGGGATCCAGCCCCAGCATTTT. Together with reference TRBV30 and TRBJ1-5, the CDR3 gives the full variable domain: SQTIHQWPATLVQPVGSPLSLECTVEGTSNPNLYWYRQAAGRGLQLLFYSVGIGQISSEVPQNLSASRPQDRQFILSSKKLLLSDSGFYLCAWSIKGQGIQPQHFGDGTRLSIL.

The table lists this clone with a count of one. The rearrangement links TRBV11-3 to TRBJ2-3; the D gene is possibly TRBD1 (5 bases). Germline CDR1 is SGHNT and CDR2 is YENEEA. This CDR3 contains 15 residues. V lost 0 bases to trimming and J lost 4 bases, with 11 bases between them. DNA of the CDR3: TGTGCCAGCAGCTTAGATTCAGGGCGTCCAGATACGCAGTATTTT. Translated: CASSLDSGRPDTQYF.

V is TRBV5-8 and J is TRBJ2-7; 10 bases are a match to TRBD1. The length of the CDR3 is 17 residues. Germline CDR1 is SGHTS and CDR2 is YDEGEE. V shed 4 bases and J 0 bases; nucleotides not matched to a gene: 10. The CDR3 DNA is TGTGCCAGCAGCCCGGCCCCCGGGACAGGGGCCTCCTACGAGCAGTACTTC. Translation: CASSPAPGTGASYEQYF.

The rearrangement links TRBV4-2 to TRBJ1-4, with 9 bases aligning to TRBD1. V gave up 4 bases and J gave up 5 bases; unmatched junction bases: 8. This CDR3 contains 16 residues. Germline loops: CDR1 LGHNA, CDR2 YNFKEQ. The CDR3 coding sequence is TGTGCCAGCAGCCCGGCAGGCGGGACAGGGAATGAAAAACTGTTTTTT. It yields the protein CASSPAGGTGNEKLFF.